This passage covers 2 T cell receptor beta chains from one sample sequenced in a study of cytomegalovirus exposure and HLA in healthy donors. Assay used: immunoSEQ multiplex PCR; TCRdb lists only in-frame clones, some missing. The data hold hundreds of thousands of clones, with roughly 87% observed a single time. The sequencing input was PBMCs. These receptors were taken from a young man in good health and CMV-seropositive.

The chain is built from TRBV11-3 and TRBJ2-7; D possibly corresponds to TRBD1 (6 bases). V was trimmed by 5 bases and J by 4 bases, leaving 6 bases between them. The germline CDR1 and CDR2 sequences are SGHNT and YENEEA. The CDR3 sequence is 11 residues long. For the CDR3, the DNA is TGTGCCAGCAGCAGGGGGTACGAGCAGTACTTC. Amino acids: CASSRGYEQYF.

This sequence joins TRBV30 and TRBJ2-7, with TRBD2 matching over 9 bases. Per the germline V gene, CDR1 is GTSNPN and CDR2 is SVGIG (reference sequence). The V and J ends lost 3 bases and 12 bases, in that order; junction bases with no gene match: 12. CDR3 size: 13 residues. CDR3 amino acids: CAWRRGSGRWVYF. The CDR3 DNA follows: TGTGCCTGGAGAAGGGGTAGCGGGAGATGGGTGTACTTC.